These 26 T cell receptor beta chains share one sample of origin, sequenced in a study of blood T cell repertoires in COVID-19. Assay used: immunoSEQ multiplex PCR; TCRdb lists only in-frame clones, some missing. The sample lists around 310,000 clones, around 90% seen once, with around 5% in the top ten. Input material: PBMCs or T cells enriched from blood (not recorded which). These receptors were collected from a young man who had recovered from COVID-19.

This clone showed up just a few times. The rearrangement joins TRBV7-9 to TRBJ1-2, with D maybe TRBD1 (5 bases). CDR1 is SEHNR, CDR2 FQNEAQ, per germline (reference sequence). Trimming cost V 4 bases and J 4 bases, with 16 bases left between them. The CDR3 runs to 15 residues. The CDR3: CASSYGLGPGYGYTF. The CDR3 bases are TGTGCCAGCAGCTATGGGTTGGGGCCTGGCTATGGCTACACCTTC.

This clone showed up just once. The genes are TRBV5-6 and TRBJ2-1; 9 bases line up with TRBD1. Trimming cost V 3 bases and J 8 bases; bases outside gene matches: 9. Germline V lookup: CDR1 SGHDT, CDR2 YYEEEE. This CDR3 has 15 amino acids. DNA of the CDR3: TGTGCCAGCAGCTCACCCGGGACAGGGATCTATGAGCAGTTCTTC. Translation gives CASSSPGTGIYEQFF.

V gene TRBV5-1 combines with J gene TRBJ1-5; 10 bases map to TRBD1. The length of the CDR3 is 15 residues. Trimming took 4 bases from V and 2 from J; bases not matched to a gene: 3. Germline loops: CDR1 SGHRS, CDR2 YFSETQ. In DNA, the CDR3 is TGCGCCAGCAGCGAGACAGGGGGCGGCAATCAGCCCCAGCATTTT. Protein: CASSETGGGNQPQHF.

The J gene is TRBJ2-2, the V gene TRBV9; 11 bases are a match to TRBD2. The CDR3 sequence is 17 residues long. The germline gives CDR1 SGDLS, CDR2 YYNGEE. V trimming: 3 bases; J trimming: 6 bases; junction bases outside the gene matches: 10. The CDR3 coding sequence is TGTGCCAGCAGCGCCCCATTAGCGGGGGGGCGTGCCGGGGAGCTGTTTTTT. Its protein is CASSAPLAGGRAGELFF.

The chain links TRBV27 to TRBJ2-7, with a tentative D call TRBD1 (6 bases). There are 15 residues in the CDR3. The V gene lost 5 bases and the J gene lost 3 bases, with 17 bases spanning the gap. The germline V gene encodes CDR1 MNHEY and CDR2 SMNVEV (reference sequence). CDR3 bases: TGTGCCAGCAGTCTACTGGGGACACCAAACTACGAGCAGTACTTC. Its protein product is CASSLLGTPNYEQYF.

This chain uses TRBV3-1 (or the pseudogene TRBV3-2) with TRBJ2-1; a possible D gene is TRBD2 (6 bases). The ends were cut back, 0 bases at V and 6 bases at J, with 15 bases in the middle. Per germline, CDR1 LGHDT and CDR2 YNNKEL (reference sequence). The CDR3 runs to 16 residues. The CDR3 DNA reads as TGTGCCAGCAGCCAAGAACAGCGGGTGGTCTTCAATGAGCAGTTCTTC. Encoded protein: CASSQEQRVVFNEQFF.

This chain uses TRBV24-1 with TRBJ1-5; 9 bases agree with TRBD1. V shed 4 bases and J 3 bases; nucleotides not matched to a gene: 9. Germline CDR1 reads KGHDR; CDR2 reads SFDVKD. The CDR3 consists of 17 residues. DNA of the CDR3: TGTGCCACCAGTGACCCGGGACAGGGAAGTAACAATCAGCCCCAGCATTTT. It is translated as CATSDPGQGSNNQPQHF.

The chain has TRBV18 and TRBJ1-1, with D perhaps TRBD1 (5 bases). The CDR3 length is 15 residues. Germline V gene data show CDR1 as KGHSH and CDR2 as LQKENI. V lost 2 bases and J lost 1, with 11 bases in between. The CDR3 DNA follows: TGTGCCAGCTCACCATACACAGGAACGAACACTGAAGCTTTCTTT. Translation gives CASSPYTGTNTEAFF.

This rearrangement joins TRBV7-6 to TRBJ2-7, with 11 bases aligning to TRBD1. CDR3 length: 17 residues. Germline CDR1 reads SGHVS; CDR2 reads FNYEAQ. The V segment lost 5 bases and the J segment 6 bases; nucleotides outside the gene matches: 15. DNA of the CDR3: TGTGCCAGCAGCAACCGGTTAGGGGGACAGGGGGGGGGCGAGCAGTACTTC. The encoded protein is CASSNRLGGQGGGEQYF.

The chain uses TRBV7-8 and TRBJ1-2; TRBD1 agrees at 8 bases. The CDR3 extends over 15 amino acids. The V segment lost 4 bases and the J segment 1 base; nucleotides outside the gene matches: 5. Germline lookup yields CDR1 SGHVS and CDR2 FQNEAQ. DNA for the CDR3: TGTGCCAGCAGCTCTGACGGACAGGGTAACTATGGCTACACCTTC. It is translated as CASSSDGQGNYGYTF.

The J gene is TRBJ2-1, the V gene TRBV18, with a possible D match to TRBD1 (6 bases). The CDR3 totals 15 residues. Germline-derived CDR1 and CDR2 are KGHSH and LQKENI. Trimming took off 1 base at V and 2 bases at J, with 9 bases between the two ends. CDR3 amino acids: CASSPRQGPYNEQFF. The DNA for the CDR3 is TGTGCCAGCTCACCACGGCAGGGGCCCTACAATGAGCAGTTCTTC.

The rearrangement links TRBV5-1 to TRBJ1-3, with TRBD1 identical over 7 bases. This CDR3 is built from 18 residues. The J segment lost 2 bases and the V segment lost 0 bases, leaving 11 bases of the junction unmatched. Germline V lookup: CDR1 SGHRS, CDR2 YFSETQ. The CDR3 here is CASSLAPRQGRAGNTIYF. CDR3 DNA: TGCGCCAGCAGCTTGGCCCCCAGACAGGGACGCGCTGGAAACACCATATATTTT.

V gene TRBV12-5 combines with J gene TRBJ1-2; D ambiguous. V was shortened by 3 bases and J by 2 bases, with 7 bases between the two germline ends. The CDR3 has 13 residues. CDR1 and CDR2 from the germline V gene are LGHNT and FRNRAP. CDR3 region: CASGLEVNYGYTF. CDR3 DNA: TGTGCTAGTGGTTTAGAGGTGAACTATGGCTACACCTTC.

The chain has TRBV3-1 (or the pseudogene TRBV3-2) and TRBJ2-7; a weak D match, TRBD1 (5 bases). V lost 4 bases, J lost 9 bases, and 13 bases lay in between. Germline-derived CDR1 and CDR2 are LGHDT and YNNKEL (reference sequence). CDR3 size: 12 residues. The CDR3 nucleotides read TGTGCCAGCAGCCGTCGGCAGGGTGGGCAGTACTTC. Its protein is CASSRRQGGQYF.

V and J are TRBV12-3 or TRBV12-4 and TRBJ1-2; D call uncertain. V gave up 2 bases and J gave up 4 bases, with 8 bases separating them. The CDR3 sequence is 13 residues long. The CDR3 loop reads CASSLRVFYGYTF. The CDR3 coding sequence is TGTGCCAGCAGTTTACGGGTTTTCTATGGCTACACCTTC.

This clone was recorded only once. The J gene is TRBJ1-3, the V gene TRBV29-1, with D possibly TRBD1 on 6 matching bases. Germline loops: CDR1 SQVTM, CDR2 ANQGSEA. Trimming stripped 3 bases from V and 0 bases from J, with 15 bases between. There are 16 residues in the CDR3. The DNA of the CDR3 is TGCAGCGTTGAGCCCATGGACAGCTACTCTGGAAACACCATATATTTT. Translating it yields CSVEPMDSYSGNTIYF.

The rearrangement uses TRBV12-3 or TRBV12-4 and TRBJ2-7; D remains ambiguous. This CDR3 is 12 amino acids long. The V and J ends lost 2 bases and 5 bases respectively, with 7 bases between them. In DNA form, the CDR3 reads TGTGCCAGCAGTTTAACGGGTAACGAGCAGTACTTC. Its translation is CASSLTGNEQYF.

The chain links TRBV7-3 to TRBJ2-5, with D possibly being TRBD2 (5 bases). The CDR3 spans 14 residues. The germline gives CDR1 SGHTA, CDR2 FQGTGA. V was cut by 0 bases and J by 5 bases, with 10 bases left in between. CDR3 DNA: TGTGCCAGCAGCTTAACGGGCGGGCAGGAGACCCAGTACTTC. This sequence encodes CASSLTGGQETQYF.

This clone has a single count. The chain uses TRBV21-1 and TRBJ2-3; the table's D call of TRBD2 was not tested on the DNA. TRBV21-1 is marked as a pseudogene. This CDR3 has 16 residues. CDR3 amino acids: CASSNRLAERTDTQYF. CDR3 DNA: TGTGCCAGCAGCAACAGACTAGCGGAACGCACAGATACGCAGTATTTT.

V and J are TRBV7-9 and TRBJ2-3; tentatively, D is TRBD1 (6 bases). Trimming took 5 bases from V and 6 from J, leaving 15 bases between them. CDR1 SEHNR and CDR2 FQNEAQ come from the germline V gene (reference sequence). This CDR3 comprises 14 residues. CDR3 residues: CASSRYGRGDTQYF. The CDR3 region has the DNA TGTGCCAGCAGCCGCTACGGCAGGGGCGATACGCAGTATTTT.

The chain links TRBV18 to TRBJ1-1; 7 positions agree with TRBD1. After removal of 2 bases from V and 1 base from J, the junction contained 1 base not matched to a gene. CDR1 and CDR2 (germline): KGHSH, LQKENI. The CDR3 spans 14 residues. As DNA, the CDR3 is TGTGCCAGCTCACCATACAGGGGGAACACTGAAGCTTTCTTT. It codes for CASSPYRGNTEAFF.

This sequence joins TRBV28 and TRBJ1-3, with 7 bases that match TRBD1. Germline assignment: CDR1 MDHEN and CDR2 SYDVKM. V was clipped by 5 bases and J by 4 bases; unmatched bases: 11. CDR3 length: 16 residues. CDR3 bases: TGTGCCAGCAGTCCGCCCCCCCGGACAGGAGGAAACACCATATATTTT. This sequence encodes CASSPPPRTGGNTIYF.

In this sample, this clone turned up a few times. V gene TRBV14 combines with J gene TRBJ1-3; D is ambiguous. Trimming took 8 bases from V and 4 from J, leaving 9 bases between them. Germline-derived CDR1 and CDR2 are SGHDN and FVKESK. The CDR3 spans 12 residues. DNA of the CDR3: TGTGCCAGCGGCCCGGGAGGAAACACCATATATTTT. It codes for CASGPGGNTIYF. Full variable domain (missing parts from reference TRBV14 and TRBJ1-3): EAGVTQFPSHSVIEKGQTVTLRCDPISGHDNLYWYRRVMGKEIKFLLHFVKESKQDESGMPNNRFLAERTGGTYSTLKVQPAELEDSGVYFCASGPGGNTIYFGEGSWLTVV.

This rearrangement joins TRBV28 to TRBJ1-4; D unresolved. This CDR3 spans 14 amino acids. The germline gives CDR1 MDHEN, CDR2 SYDVKM. Trimming stripped 6 bases from V and 7 bases from J, with 15 bases between. The CDR3 is CASRSNSRSEKLFF. The CDR3 nucleotides are TGTGCCAGCAGGTCCAATAGCCGCTCTGAAAAACTGTTTTTT.

V usage is TRBV4-1 and J usage is TRBJ1-1; weak D call: TRBD1 (6 bases). Germline CDR1 reads MGHRA; CDR2 reads YSYEKL. The V gene lost 3 bases and the J gene lost 5 bases, with 19 bases spanning the gap. CDR3 length equals 16 residues. The chain's CDR3 is CASSQPRAGRGTEAFF. CDR3 in DNA: TGCGCCAGCAGCCAGCCTAGGGCAGGGAGGGGGACTGAAGCTTTCTTT.

This chain links TRBV10-3 with TRBJ2-1; TRBD1 matches at 7 bases. Losses at the gene ends were 7 bases for V and 7 bases for J; bases not matched to a gene: 7. Germline V gene sequence: CDR1 ENHRY, CDR2 SYGVKD. This CDR3 is built from 13 residues. For the CDR3, the DNA is TGTGCCATCACGCGGACAGGTATGAATGAGCAGTTCTTC. This encodes CAITRTGMNEQFF.